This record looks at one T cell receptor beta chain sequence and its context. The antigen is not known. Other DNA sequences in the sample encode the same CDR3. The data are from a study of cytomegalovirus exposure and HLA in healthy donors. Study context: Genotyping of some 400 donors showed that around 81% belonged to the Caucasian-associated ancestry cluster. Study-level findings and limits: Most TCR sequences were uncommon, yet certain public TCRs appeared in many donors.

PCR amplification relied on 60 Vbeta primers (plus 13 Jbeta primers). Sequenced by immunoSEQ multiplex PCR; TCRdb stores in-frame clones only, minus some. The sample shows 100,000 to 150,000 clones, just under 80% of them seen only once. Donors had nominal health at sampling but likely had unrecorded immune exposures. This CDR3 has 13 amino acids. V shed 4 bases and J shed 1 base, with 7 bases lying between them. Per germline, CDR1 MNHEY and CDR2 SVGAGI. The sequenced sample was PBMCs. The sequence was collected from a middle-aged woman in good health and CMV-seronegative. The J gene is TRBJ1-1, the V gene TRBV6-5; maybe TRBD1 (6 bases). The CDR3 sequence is CASSSQGNTEAFF. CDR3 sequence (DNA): TGTGCCAGCAGTTCACAGGGGAACACTGAAGCTTTCTTT.